Each of the 7 T cell receptor beta chains below was sequenced from the same sample in a study of shared clonotypes between healthy human individuals. Repertoires were generated with immunoSEQ multiplex PCR, while TCRdb's copy carries only in-frame clones and drops some. The sample has roughly 300,000 clones, around 86% seen once. Sequenced input: memory CD8+ T cells sorted from blood. As to subset: CD45RO+ cells pooled with CCR7-negative TemRA cells. The receptor set was obtained from a man in his late teens or twenties in good health.

The chain employs TRBV7-9 and TRBJ2-1, with 7 bases that match TRBD2. The CDR3 is 16 amino acids. The V segment lost 1 base and the J segment 3 bases; nucleotides outside the gene matches: 6. Germline V gives CDR1 SEHNR, CDR2 FQNEAQ (reference sequence). CDR3 in amino acids: CASSLGWREFYNEQFF. CDR3 DNA sequence: TGTGCCAGCAGCTTAGGATGGCGGGAGTTCTACAATGAGCAGTTCTTC.

J is TRBJ2-1 and V is TRBV25-1, with D possibly called TRBD1 or TRBD2 (5 bases each). CDR1 and CDR2 (germline): MGHDK, SYGVNS. This CDR3 contains 17 residues. Deletions cut 5 bases from V and 4 bases from J, with 21 bases between. In DNA, the CDR3 is TGTGCCAGCAGTTGGGGTCCGGGACCTCTAGTGTACAATGAGCAGTTCTTC. This gives the protein CASSWGPGPLVYNEQFF.

The chain links TRBV9 to TRBJ2-7; perhaps TRBD2 as D (6 bases). In germline, CDR1 is SGDLS, CDR2 YYNGEE. Trimming took 0 bases from V and 3 from J, leaving 10 bases between them. CDR3 size: 14 residues. The CDR3 sequence is CASSVGGGYYEQYF. CDR3 DNA: TGTGCCAGCAGCGTAGGTGGAGGGTACTACGAGCAGTACTTC. Combining the CDR3 with reference TRBV9 and TRBJ2-7 gives the whole variable domain DSGVTQTPKHLITATGQRVTLRCSPRSGDLSVYWYQQSLDQGLQFLIQYYNGEERAKGNILERFSAQQFPDLHSELNLSSLELGDSALYFCASSVGGGYYEQYFGPGTRLTVT.

The chain uses TRBV7-9 and TRBJ2-7; no clear D. V gave up 6 bases and J gave up 4 bases, with 10 bases separating them. Germline loops: CDR1 SEHNR, CDR2 FQNEAQ (reference sequence). CDR3 length: 12 residues. For the CDR3, the DNA is TGTGCCAGCAGTCCAAGGTTTTACGAGCAGTACTTC. This sequence encodes CASSPRFYEQYF.

The chain combines TRBV4-2 with TRBJ2-1; D unresolved. The CDR3 has 14 amino acids. Germline V gene data show CDR1 as LGHNA and CDR2 as YNFKEQ. The V gene lost 2 bases and the J gene lost 0 bases, with 5 bases spanning the gap. The CDR3 region has the DNA TGTGCCAGCAGCCAATCGAGCTCCTACAATGAGCAGTTCTTC. It codes for CASSQSSSYNEQFF.

The CDR3 protein is CASSSRDPADTQYF. In DNA form, the CDR3 reads TGTGCCAGCAGTTCCCGGGACCCTGCAGATACGCAGTATTTT. The V gene is TRBV27, the J gene TRBJ2-3; D is perhaps TRBD1 or TRBD2 (5 bases each). The CDR3 contains 14 residues. V gave up 4 bases and J gave up 4 bases, with 12 bases separating them. Germline lookup yields CDR1 MNHEY and CDR2 SMNVEV (reference sequence).

This clone occurred a few times. V gene TRBV27 combines with J gene TRBJ2-5, with D uncertain. This CDR3 comprises 14 residues. V was pared by 3 bases and J by 5 bases, with 13 bases between. Per the germline V gene, CDR1 is MNHEY and CDR2 is SMNVEV (reference sequence). CDR3 amino acids: CASSLTSSRETQYF. CDR3 in DNA: TGTGCCAGCAGTTTGACTTCCAGTAGGGAGACCCAGTACTTC.